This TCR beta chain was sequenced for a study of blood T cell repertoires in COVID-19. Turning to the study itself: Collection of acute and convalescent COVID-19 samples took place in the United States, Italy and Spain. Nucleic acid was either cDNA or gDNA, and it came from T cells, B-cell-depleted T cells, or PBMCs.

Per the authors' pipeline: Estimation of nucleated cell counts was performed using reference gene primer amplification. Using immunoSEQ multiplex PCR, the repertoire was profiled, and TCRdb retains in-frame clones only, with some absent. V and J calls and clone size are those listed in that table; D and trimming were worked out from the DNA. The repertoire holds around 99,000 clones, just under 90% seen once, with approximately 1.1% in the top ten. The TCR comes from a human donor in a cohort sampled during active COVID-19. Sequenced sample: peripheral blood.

CDR3 bases: TGTGCCAGCAGCCAAGATTTAGCCAGGGTGAGCGAGCAGTACTTC. Encoded protein: CASSQDLARVSEQYF. The V call is TRBV3-1 (or the pseudogene TRBV3-2), the J call TRBJ2-7, with D perhaps matching TRBD1 (5 bases). CDR1 and CDR2 (germline): LGHDT, YNNKEL (reference sequence). V was cut by 0 bases and J by 6 bases, with 15 bases left in between. CDR3 size: 15 residues.